This TCR beta chain was captured in a study of cytomegalovirus exposure and HLA in healthy donors. V was trimmed by 3 bases and J by 4 bases, leaving 15 bases between them. CDR3 size: 15 residues. Germline-derived CDR1 and CDR2 are MNHNS and SASEGT. PCR employed 60 Vbeta and 13 Jbeta primers. Only in-frame clones appear in the TCRdb table, and some are missing; sequencing was by immunoSEQ multiplex PCR. The table has about 140,000 clones, approximately 83% seen once. This sequence originates from a man aged 35 to 55 in good health and CMV-seronegative. The chain employs TRBV6-1 and TRBJ1-2; possibly TRBD1 for D (6 bases). Sample: PBMCs. For the CDR3, the DNA is TGTGCCAGCAGTGACTTGTTAGACAGGACCTATGGCTACACCTTC. Its translation: CASSDLLDRTYGYTF.